This T cell receptor beta chain was obtained from a study of vaccination and CD4 T cells after COVID-19. Study-wide context: In the convalescent cohort, there were six males and four females, two of them Hispanic.

TCRdb reprocessed the PCR reads with MiXCR, giving one entry per CDR3 protein. The sample includes some 25,000 distinct CDR3 sequences, 51% of them seen just once. Germline V gives CDR1 LNHDA, CDR2 SQIVND (reference sequence). V lost 3 bases and J lost 0, with 9 bases in between. The CDR3 is 15 residues long. Sequences were derived from CD4+ T cells from blood, sampled before SARS-CoV-2 vaccination. This sequence originates from a human donor who had recovered from COVID-19. The V and J genes are TRBV19 and TRBJ1-5; D is perhaps TRBD1 (6 bases). DNA of the CDR3: TGTGCCAGTAGTATTACAGGGTATAGCAATCAGCCCCAGCATTTT. Its translation: CASSITGYSNQPQHF. The whole variable domain, remainder taken from reference TRBV19 and TRBJ1-5, is DGGITQSPKYLFRKEGQNVTLSCEQNLNHDAMYWYRQDPGQGLRLIYYSQIVNDFQKGDIAEGYSVSREKKESFPLTVTSAQKNPTAFYLCASSITGYSNQPQHFGDGTRLSIL.